This T cell receptor (beta chain) was observed in a study of memory CD4+ T cells and cytomegalovirus serostatus. Profiling relied on immunoSEQ multiplex PCR, and the TCRdb table lists in-frame clones only, not all of them. Of tens of thousands of clones in the sample, about 70% were seen once. As regards this clone: Its target is unknown.

Study-wide points: Repertoires predicted CMV serostatus with median bootstrapped AUC of 0.95. The CMV-associated TCR signature appears largely within the CD4+ memory repertoire.

Single viable CD3+CD4+CD8-CD45RO+ cells were sorted as the memory CD4+ T cells. This sequence originates from an adult in good health and CMV-seropositive. Material for sequencing was memory CD4+ T cells from blood.

The CDR3 region is CASSYWTGSGNTIYF. CDR3 bases: TGCGCCAGCAGTTATTGGACAGGCTCTGGAAACACCATATATTTT. The chain links TRBV5-1 to TRBJ1-3, with TRBD1 matching 7 bases. The V and J ends lost 5 bases and 0 bases, in that order; junction bases with no gene match: 5. The CDR3 has 15 amino acids. Per the germline V gene, CDR1 is SGHRS and CDR2 is YFSETQ.